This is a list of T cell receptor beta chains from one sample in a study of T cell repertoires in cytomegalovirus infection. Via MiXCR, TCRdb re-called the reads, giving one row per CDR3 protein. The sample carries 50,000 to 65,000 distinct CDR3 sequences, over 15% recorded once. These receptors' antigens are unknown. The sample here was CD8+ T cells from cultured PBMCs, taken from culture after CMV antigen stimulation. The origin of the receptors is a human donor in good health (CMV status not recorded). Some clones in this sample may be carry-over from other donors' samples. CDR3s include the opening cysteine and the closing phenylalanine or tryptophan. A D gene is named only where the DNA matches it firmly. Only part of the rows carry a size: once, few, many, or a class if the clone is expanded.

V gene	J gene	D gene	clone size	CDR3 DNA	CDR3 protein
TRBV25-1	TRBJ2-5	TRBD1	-	TGTGCCAGCAGTGAAGGAGCAGGGGGCTGGGGAGAGACCCAGTACTTC	CASSEGAGGWGETQYF
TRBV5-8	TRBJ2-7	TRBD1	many	TGTGCCAGCAGGGACAGGGGGAGCTCCTACGAGCAGTACTTC	CASRDRGSSYEQYF
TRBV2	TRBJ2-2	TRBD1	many	TGTGCCAGCGGAGGCGCAGGGGGCATCACCGGGGAGCTGTTTTTT	CASGGAGGITGELFF
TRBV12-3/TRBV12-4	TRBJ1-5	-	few	TGTGCCAGCAGTTTTCAGGCAGGGTCAAGCAATCAGCCCCAGCATTTT	CASSFQAGSSNQPQHF
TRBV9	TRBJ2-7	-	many	TGTGCCAGCAGCGTAGTGCCTAGCAGCGACGAGCAGTACTTC	CASSVVPSSDEQYF
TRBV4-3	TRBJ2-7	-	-	TGCGCCAGCAGCCAGGAGGCGTTCTACGAGCAGTACTTC	CASSQEAFYEQYF
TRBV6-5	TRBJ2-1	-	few	TGTGCCAGCAGTTACCGCGTGAATGAGCAGTTCTTC	CASSYRVNEQFF
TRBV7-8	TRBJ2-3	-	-	TGTGCCAGCAGCTTCAGGGGAGGGAGCACAGATACGCAGTATTTT	CASSFRGGSTDTQYF
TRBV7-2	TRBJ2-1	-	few	TGTGCCAGCAGCCCCTTTGCGGGGGCCCCCTACAATGAGCAGTTCTTC	CASSPFAGAPYNEQFF
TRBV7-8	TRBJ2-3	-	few	TGTGCCAGCAGCTTAGACGGGCAGCGAGGCATTAAGCGCACAGATACGCAGTATTTT	CASSLDGQRGIKRTDTQYF
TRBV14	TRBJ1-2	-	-	TGTGCCAGCAGCCAAGAGGGAGACAGCAGCTTCTATGGCTACACCTTC	CASSQEGDSSFYGYTF
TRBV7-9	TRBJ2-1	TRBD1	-	TGTGCCAGCAGCTTAGCCGGGACAGGGTCCAATGAGCAGTTCTTC	CASSLAGTGSNEQFF
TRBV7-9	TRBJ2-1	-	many	TGTGCCAGCAGCTCTAGAACAGGAAGGATGGATGAGCAGTTCTTC	CASSSRTGRMDEQFF
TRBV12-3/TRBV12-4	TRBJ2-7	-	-	TGTGCCAGCAGCCACCCTGGAAGTCTCCCCTACGAGCAGTACTTC	CASSHPGSLPYEQYF
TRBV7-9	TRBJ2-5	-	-	TGTGCCACCGCCTATGTATCAGGGCTGGAGACCCAGTACTTC	CATAYVSGLETQYF
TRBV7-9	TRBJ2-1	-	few	TGTGCCAGCAGCTTACAGCGGGCGTCCTCCTACAATGAGCAGTTCTTC	CASSLQRASSYNEQFF
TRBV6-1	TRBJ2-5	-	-	TGTGCCAGCGGGGAAGGAGTGGAGGAGACCCAGTACTTC	CASGEGVEETQYF
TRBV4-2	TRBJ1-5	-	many	TGTGCCAGCAGCCACAATGAGGGACAGCCCCAGCATTTT	CASSHNEGQPQHF
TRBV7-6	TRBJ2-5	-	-	TGTGCCAGCAGCTTAATCGAGGAGACCCAGTACTTC	CASSLIEETQYF
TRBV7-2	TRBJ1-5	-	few	TGTGCCAGCAGCTCCCGTCGGGGGCAGCCCCAGCATTTT	CASSSRRGQPQHF
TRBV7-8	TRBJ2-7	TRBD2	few	TGTGCCAGCAGCTTAAAGTCAGCGGGGGGGCCCTACGAGCAGTACTTC	CASSLKSAGGPYEQYF
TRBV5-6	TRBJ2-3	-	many	TGTGCCAGCAGCCTGACAGGTGGTTGGACAGATACGCAGTATTTT	CASSLTGGWTDTQYF
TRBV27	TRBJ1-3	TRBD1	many	TGTGCCAGCAGTACGGGACAGGGTGCGACTGGAAACACCATATATTTT	CASSTGQGATGNTIYF
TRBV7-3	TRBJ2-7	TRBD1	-	TGTGCCAGCAGTTCCCAGGGGACAGGGGGCTACGAGCAGTACTTC	CASSSQGTGGYEQYF
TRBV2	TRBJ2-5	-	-	TGTGCCAGCAGGGCCACCGACAGGGCGGGGGAGACCCAGTACTTC	CASRATDRAGETQYF
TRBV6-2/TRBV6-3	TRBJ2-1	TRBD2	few	TGTGCCAGCAGTTACGAGGCTAGCGGGGCCTACAATGAGCAGTTCTTC	CASSYEASGAYNEQFF
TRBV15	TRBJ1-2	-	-	TGTGCCACCAGCAGAGTGGAGGGTGGCTACACCTTC	CATSRVEGGYTF
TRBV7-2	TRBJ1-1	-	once	TGTGCCAGCAGCTATACAGTGAACACTGAAGCTTTCTTT	CASSYTVNTEAFF
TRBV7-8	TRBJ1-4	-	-	TGTGCCAGCAGCTTTCCTGAGGCAGGGGCGGGCGAAAAACTGTTTTTT	CASSFPEAGAGEKLFF
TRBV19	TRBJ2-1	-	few	TGTGCCAGTAGTATAGTCGGGGGGCCGGACAATGAGCAGTTCTTC	CASSIVGGPDNEQFF
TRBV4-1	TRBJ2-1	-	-	TGCGCCAGCAGCCAGCTACAGGGAAAAGGATACAATGAGCAGTTCTTC	CASSQLQGKGYNEQFF
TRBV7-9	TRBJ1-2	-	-	TGTGCCAGCAGCCTGGTATCGGGGGACTATGGCTACACCTTC	CASSLVSGDYGYTF
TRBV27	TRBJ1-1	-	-	TGTGCCAGCAGTTTAACCCGCAGGCGGGACACTGAAGCTTTCTTT	CASSLTRRRDTEAFF
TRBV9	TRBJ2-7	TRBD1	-	TGTGCCAGCAGCGTAGGTGACAGGGAAAGCTCCTACGAGCAGTACTTC	CASSVGDRESSYEQYF
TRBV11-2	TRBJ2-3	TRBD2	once	TGTGCCAGCAGCTTGGGACTACCCACAGATACGCAGTATTTT	CASSLGLPTDTQYF
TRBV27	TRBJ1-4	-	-	TGTGCCAGCAGTTTATCGTTTGGGGACGCAACTAATGAAAAACTGTTTTTT	CASSLSFGDATNEKLFF
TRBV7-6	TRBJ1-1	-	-	TGTGCCAGCAGCCTTGCCATTACCGGCACTGAAGCTTTCTTT	CASSLAITGTEAFF
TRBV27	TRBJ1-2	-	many	TGTGCCAGCAGTTTAGTTCCCCGGGCCTATGGCTACACCTTC	CASSLVPRAYGYTF
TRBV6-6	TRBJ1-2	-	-	TGTGCCAGCAGGATCTCTGGCTACACCTTC	CASRISGYTF
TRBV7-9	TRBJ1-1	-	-	TGTGCCAGCAGCTTTCCGGGAGGGATGAACACTGAAGCTTTCTTT	CASSFPGGMNTEAFF
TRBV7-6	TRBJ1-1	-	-	TGTGCCAGCAGCCCAGCACCCCAGCGGGGCACTGAAGCTTTCTTT	CASSPAPQRGTEAFF
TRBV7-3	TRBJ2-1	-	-	TGTGCCAGCAGCCCGACTAGAGGCGATGAGCAGTTCTTC	CASSPTRGDEQFF
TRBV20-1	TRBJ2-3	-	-	TGCAGTGCTAGAGCATCTAACCGCCGCGGGGATACGCAGTATTTT	CSARASNRRGDTQYF
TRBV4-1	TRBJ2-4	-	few	TGCGCCAGCAGCCAAGATAAGGGACGCCAGCAGTACTTC	CASSQDKGRQQYF
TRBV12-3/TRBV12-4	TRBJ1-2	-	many	TGTGCCAGCACCCGGGGGACGGCGGGCTATGGCTACACCTTC	CASTRGTAGYGYTF
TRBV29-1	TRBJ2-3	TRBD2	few	TGCAGCGTAGACGGACTAGCGGGAAGTTTAAGGAGCACAGATACGCAGTATTTT	CSVDGLAGSLRSTDTQYF
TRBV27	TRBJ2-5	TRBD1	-	TGTGCCAGCAGTCCTCGACAGGGCCTTGGGGGCCAGTACTTC	CASSPRQGLGGQYF
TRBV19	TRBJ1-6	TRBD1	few	TGTGCCAGTAGTGTCGCTGAGACAGGGCGTCTAGGGAAGGCACCCCTCCACTTT	CASSVAETGRLGKAPLHF
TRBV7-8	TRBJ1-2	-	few	TGTGCCAGCAGCTCCTCGGCGAGAGGGTCGGGATATGGCTACACCTTC	CASSSSARGSGYGYTF
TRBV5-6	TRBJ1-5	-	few	TGTGCCAGCAGCTTGGGTACCAATCAGCCCCAGCATTTT	CASSLGTNQPQHF
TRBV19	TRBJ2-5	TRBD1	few	TGTGCCAGTAGTCTTCCAGGGGGAGAGACCCAGTACTTC	CASSLPGGETQYF
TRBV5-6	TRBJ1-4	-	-	TGTGCCAGCAGCTTGATAACAGATGAAAAACTGTTTTTT	CASSLITDEKLFF
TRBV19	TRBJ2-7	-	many	TGTGCCAGTAGTATCTCAGGCATGGGGTCCTACGAGCAGTACTTC	CASSISGMGSYEQYF